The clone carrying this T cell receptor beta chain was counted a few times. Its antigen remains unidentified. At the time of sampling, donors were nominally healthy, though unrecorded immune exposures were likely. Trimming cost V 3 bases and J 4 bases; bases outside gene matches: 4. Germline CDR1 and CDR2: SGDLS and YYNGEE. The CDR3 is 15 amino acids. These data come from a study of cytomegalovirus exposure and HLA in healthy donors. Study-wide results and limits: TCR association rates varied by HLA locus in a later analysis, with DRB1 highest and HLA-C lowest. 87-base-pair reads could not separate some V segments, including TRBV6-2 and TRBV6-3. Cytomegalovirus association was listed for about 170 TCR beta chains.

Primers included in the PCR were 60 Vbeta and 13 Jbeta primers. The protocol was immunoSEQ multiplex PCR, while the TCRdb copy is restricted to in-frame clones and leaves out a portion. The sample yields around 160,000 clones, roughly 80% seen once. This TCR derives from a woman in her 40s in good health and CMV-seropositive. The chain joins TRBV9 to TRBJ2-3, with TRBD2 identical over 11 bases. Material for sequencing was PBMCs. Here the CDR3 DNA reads TGTGCCAGCAGCGGTAGCGGGAGGGGCGCAGATACGCAGTATTTT. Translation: CASSGSGRGADTQYF. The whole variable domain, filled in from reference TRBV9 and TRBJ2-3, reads DSGVTQTPKHLITATGQRVTLRCSPRSGDLSVYWYQQSLDQGLQFLIQYYNGEERAKGNILERFSAQQFPDLHSELNLSSLELGDSALYFCASSGSGRGADTQYFGPGTRLTVL.